Sequencing of this T cell receptor (beta chain) was carried out in a study of blood T cell repertoires in COVID-19. Only in-frame clones appear in the TCRdb table, and some are missing; sequencing was by immunoSEQ multiplex PCR. The table records 110,000 or so clones, about 85% of them present only once. The TCR sequence derives from a man between 35 and 55 years old with acute or convalescent COVID-19. The specimen was peripheral blood.

This CDR3 is CASSQTGSAKKLFF. DNA of the CDR3: TGTGCCAGCAGCCAGACAGGTTCCGCCAAGAAACTGTTTTTT. The J gene is TRBJ1-4, the V gene TRBV3-1 (or the pseudogene TRBV3-2); tentative D call: TRBD1 (6 bases). The V gene lost 3 bases and the J gene lost 11 bases, with 16 bases spanning the gap. The V gene's germline CDR1 is LGHDT and CDR2 YNNKEL (reference sequence). The CDR3 is made up of 14 amino acids.